Listed below are T cell receptor beta chains from one sample, sequenced in a study of blood T cell repertoires in COVID-19. TCRdb's copy holds only in-frame clones and misses some; the assay was immunoSEQ multiplex PCR. Seen here are approximately 290,000 clones, 80% to 90% observed once, and the top ten hold more than 4%. Sequenced sample: PBMCs or T cells enriched from blood (not recorded which). Receptors originate from a woman in her thirties who had recovered from COVID-19. Each CDR3 is given with its conserved first and last residue. A D gene is named only where the DNA matches it firmly. Expanded clones are given a class, and other clones once, few, many or no size at all.

>TRBV11-2|-|TRBJ1-2|-
CASSLASYGYTF
TGTGCCAGCAGCTTAGCGTCCTATGGCTACACCTTC
>TRBV11-2|-|TRBJ1-1|TRBD1
CASSLAGQVNTEAFF
TGTGCCAGCAGCTTAGCGGGACAGGTCAACACTGAAGCTTTCTTT
>TRBV7-3|-|TRBJ2-7|-
CASSPRLGSGEQYF
TGTGCCAGCAGCCCGCGTCTAGGTTCGGGGGAGCAGTACTTC
>TRBV28|-|TRBJ1-2|-
CATITGSNYGYTF
TGTGCCACCATAACAGGGTCTAACTATGGCTACACCTTC
>TRBV23-1|few|TRBJ2-7|TRBD1
CASGQADSSVSYEQYF
TGCGCCAGCGGACAGGCGGACAGTTCGGTCTCCTACGAGCAGTACTTC
>TRBV28|-|TRBJ1-5|-
CASSFLRASNQPQHF
TGTGCCAGCAGTTTCTTAAGAGCTAGCAATCAGCCCCAGCATTTT
>TRBV3-1/TRBV3-2|-|TRBJ2-7|TRBD2
CASSLGLAVEQYF
TGTGCCAGCAGCCTCGGACTAGCGGTTGAGCAGTACTTC
>TRBV5-6|-|TRBJ1-2|-
CASSLPPDSVALSCGYTF
TGTGCCAGCAGCCTGCCTCCGGACAGCGTAGCCCTCTCATGTGGCTACACCTTC
>TRBV10-3|-|TRBJ1-1|TRBD1
CAIRDGQGNTEAFF
TGTGCCATCAGGGACGGACAGGGGAACACTGAAGCTTTCTTT
>TRBV7-8|-|TRBJ1-6|-
CASSSAGRGNSPLHF
TGTGCCAGCAGTTCAGCTGGCAGGGGAAATTCACCCCTCCACTTT